The entry that follows covers one T cell receptor beta chain sequence. Its antigen is not identified. This sample stems from a study of shared clonotypes between healthy human individuals. Naivety among CD8 cells was defined by CD45RO negativity and positive CCR7 selection, thereby excluding terminally differentiated effector memory CD45RA+ cells. Study-level findings and limits: Some naive CD4 clonotypes, roughly 4.5%, turned up in common across a handful of donors.

Researchers divided each subset's genomic DNA evenly across several immunoSEQ plates. Some clones are missing from TCRdb's copy, which holds only in-frame ones; the method was immunoSEQ multiplex PCR. The table records hundreds of thousands of clones, 90% to 97% of them present only once. The CDR3 runs 13 residues. Trimming removed 0 bases at V and 7 bases at J, with 7 bases between. Germline lookup yields CDR1 SGHVS and CDR2 FQNEAQ. The source is a woman aged 30 to 39 in good health. Sequencing used naive CD8+ T cells sorted from blood. This rearrangement joins TRBV7-8 to TRBJ2-1; D is ambiguous. The chain's CDR3 is CASSLAAGNEQFF. The DNA for the CDR3 is TGTGCCAGCAGCTTAGCAGCTGGGAATGAGCAGTTCTTC.